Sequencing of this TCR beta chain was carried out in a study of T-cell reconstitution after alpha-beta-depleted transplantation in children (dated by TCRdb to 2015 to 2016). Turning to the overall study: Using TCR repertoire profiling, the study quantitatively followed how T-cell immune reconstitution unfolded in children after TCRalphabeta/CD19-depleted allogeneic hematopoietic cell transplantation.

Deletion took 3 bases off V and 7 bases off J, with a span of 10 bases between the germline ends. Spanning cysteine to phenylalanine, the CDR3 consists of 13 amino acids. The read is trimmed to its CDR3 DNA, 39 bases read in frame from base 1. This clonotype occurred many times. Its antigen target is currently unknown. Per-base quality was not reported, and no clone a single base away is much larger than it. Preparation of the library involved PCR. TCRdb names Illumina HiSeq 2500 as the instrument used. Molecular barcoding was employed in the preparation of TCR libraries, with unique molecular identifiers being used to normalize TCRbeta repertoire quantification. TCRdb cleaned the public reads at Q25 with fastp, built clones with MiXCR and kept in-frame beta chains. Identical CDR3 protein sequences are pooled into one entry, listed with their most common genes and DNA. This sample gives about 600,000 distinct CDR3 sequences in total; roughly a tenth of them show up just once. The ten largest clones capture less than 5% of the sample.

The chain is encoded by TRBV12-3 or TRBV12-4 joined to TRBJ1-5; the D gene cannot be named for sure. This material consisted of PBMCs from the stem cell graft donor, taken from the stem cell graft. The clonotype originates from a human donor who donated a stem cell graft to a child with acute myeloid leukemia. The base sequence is TGTGCCAGCAGTTTCGGGCAGCAGCAGCCCCAGCATTTT. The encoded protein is CASSFGQQQPQHF.